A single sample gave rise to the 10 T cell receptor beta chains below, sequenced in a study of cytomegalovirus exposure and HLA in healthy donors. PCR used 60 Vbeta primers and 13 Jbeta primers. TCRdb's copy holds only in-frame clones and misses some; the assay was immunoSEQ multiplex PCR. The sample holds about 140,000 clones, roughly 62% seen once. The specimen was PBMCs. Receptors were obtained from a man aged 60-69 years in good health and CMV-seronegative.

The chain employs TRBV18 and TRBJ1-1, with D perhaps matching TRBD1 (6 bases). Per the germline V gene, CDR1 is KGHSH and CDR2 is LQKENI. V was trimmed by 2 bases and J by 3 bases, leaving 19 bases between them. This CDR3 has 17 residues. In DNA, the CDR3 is TGTGCCAGCTCACCATTAGCGACAGGTAGGGTCGACACTGAAGCTTTCTTT. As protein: CASSPLATGRVDTEAFF.

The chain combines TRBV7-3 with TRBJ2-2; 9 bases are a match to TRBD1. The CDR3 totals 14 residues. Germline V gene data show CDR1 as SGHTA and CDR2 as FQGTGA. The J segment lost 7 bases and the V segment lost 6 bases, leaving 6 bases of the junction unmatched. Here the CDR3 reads CASRRDREGGELFF. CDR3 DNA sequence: TGTGCCAGCAGGCGGGACAGGGAGGGCGGGGAGCTGTTTTTT.

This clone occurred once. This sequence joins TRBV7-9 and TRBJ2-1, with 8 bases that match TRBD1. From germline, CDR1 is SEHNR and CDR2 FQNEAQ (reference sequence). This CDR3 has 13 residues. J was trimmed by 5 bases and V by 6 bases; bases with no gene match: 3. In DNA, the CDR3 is TGTGCCAGCAGTTTACAGGGGGACAATGAGCAGTTCTTC. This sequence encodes CASSLQGDNEQFF.

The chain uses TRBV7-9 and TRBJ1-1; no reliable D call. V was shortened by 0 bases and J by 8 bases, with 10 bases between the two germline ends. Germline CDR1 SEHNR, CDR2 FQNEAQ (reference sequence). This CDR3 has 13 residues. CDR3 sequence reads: CASSLASEGEAFF. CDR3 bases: TGTGCCAGCAGCTTAGCGTCAGAGGGAGAAGCTTTCTTT.

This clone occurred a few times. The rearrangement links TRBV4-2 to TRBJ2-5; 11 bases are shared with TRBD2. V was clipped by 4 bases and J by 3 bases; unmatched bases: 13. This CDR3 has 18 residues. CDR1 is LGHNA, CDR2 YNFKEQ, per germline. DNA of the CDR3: TGTGCCAGCAGCCTCAGGGGCCTGACTAGCGGGACCGAAGAGACCCAGTACTTC. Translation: CASSLRGLTSGTEETQYF.

CDR3 region: CTSSRGGTGYYEQYF. CDR3 coding DNA: TGCACCAGCAGCCGGGGAGGGACAGGTTACTACGAGCAGTACTTC. V gene TRBV1 combines with J gene TRBJ2-7; the table calls TRBD1, which could not be checked here. TRBV1 is annotated as a pseudogene. This CDR3 is 15 amino acids long.

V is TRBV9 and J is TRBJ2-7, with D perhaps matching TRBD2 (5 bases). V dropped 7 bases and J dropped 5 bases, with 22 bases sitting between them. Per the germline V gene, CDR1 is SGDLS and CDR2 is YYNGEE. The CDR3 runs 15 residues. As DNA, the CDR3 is TGTGCCAGCGCCAAACGGGTTACGGGAAATGACGAGCAGTACTTC. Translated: CASAKRVTGNDEQYF.

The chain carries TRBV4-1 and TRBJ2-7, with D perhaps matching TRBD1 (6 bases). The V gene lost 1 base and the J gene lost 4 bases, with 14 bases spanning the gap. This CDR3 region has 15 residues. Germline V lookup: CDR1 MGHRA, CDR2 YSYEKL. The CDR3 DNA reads TGCGCCAGCAGCCAAGTCTACAGGGTCGGATACGAGCAGTACTTC. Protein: CASSQVYRVGYEQYF.

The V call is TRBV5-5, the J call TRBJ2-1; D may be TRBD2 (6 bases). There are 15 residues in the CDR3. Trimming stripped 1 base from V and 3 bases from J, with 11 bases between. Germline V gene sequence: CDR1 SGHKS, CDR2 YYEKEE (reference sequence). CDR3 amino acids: CASSLNSGYYNEQFF. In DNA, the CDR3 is TGTGCCAGCAGCTTGAATAGCGGATACTACAATGAGCAGTTCTTC.

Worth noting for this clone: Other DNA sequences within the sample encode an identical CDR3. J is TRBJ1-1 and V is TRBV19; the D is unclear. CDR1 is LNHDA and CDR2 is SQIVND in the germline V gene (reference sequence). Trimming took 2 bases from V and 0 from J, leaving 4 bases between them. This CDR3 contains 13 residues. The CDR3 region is CASSISVNTEAFF. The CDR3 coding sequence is TGTGCCAGTAGTATATCTGTGAACACTGAAGCTTTCTTT. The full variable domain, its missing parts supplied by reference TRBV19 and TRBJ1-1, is DGGITQSPKYLFRKEGQNVTLSCEQNLNHDAMYWYRQDPGQGLRLIYYSQIVNDFQKGDIAEGYSVSREKKESFPLTVTSAQKNPTAFYLCASSISVNTEAFFGQGTRLTVV.